This TCR beta chain was recovered during a study of T cell repertoires in cytomegalovirus infection. Study at large: Indications of both CMV infection and matching HLA type were provided by public TCR beta signatures.

In this sample, this clonotype turned up many times. The antigen is unknown. The germline V gene encodes CDR1 SEHNR and CDR2 FQNEAQ (reference sequence). The CDR3 length is 14 residues. V lost 2 bases, J lost 2 bases, and 9 bases lay in between. Regarding the study as a whole: The cumulative frequency of public TCR beta families identified carriers of CMV plus the relevant HLA. CMV-specific TCR beta clonotypes restricted by HLA-C were the ones dominating the ex vivo response.

One entry per CDR3 protein results from TCRdb running MiXCR on the reads. The data hold around 310,000 distinct CDR3 sequences, with 15% to 20% observed a single time. V gene TRBV7-9 combines with J gene TRBJ1-1; D is ambiguous. This sequence originates from a human donor in good health (CMV status not recorded). Some clones in this sample may be carry-over from other donors' samples. Material: PBMCs. Here the CDR3 reads CASSLNSGNTEAFF. The CDR3 nucleotides read TGTGCCAGCAGCTTAAATTCAGGCAACACTGAAGCTTTCTTT.